Below, 20 T cell receptor beta chains from the same sample are listed, as sequenced in a study of identical twins. From the 5' RACE reads, TCRdb called clonotypes with MiXCR, one entry per CDR3 protein. There are around 690,000 distinct CDR3 sequences in the sample; about 20% occur only once, and 4% to 4.5% lies in the top ten. Separately, the same data were catalogued under a study of T cells expressing NK-cell markers.

The material sequenced was PBMCs. All receptors come from a woman between 18 and 29 years old in good health.

This clonotype was counted between two and nine times. V and J are TRBV29-1 and TRBJ2-3; no clear D. Germline V gene lookup returns CDR1 SQVTM and CDR2 ANQGSEA. The CDR3 length is 12 residues. V dropped 6 bases and J dropped 2 bases, with 9 bases sitting between them. The CDR3 nucleotides are TGCAGCGTGTCGACGGTCACAGATACGCAGTATTTT. Its protein product is CSVSTVTDTQYF.

The chain carries TRBV4-3 and TRBJ2-1; D not resolved. Trimming removed 3 bases at V and 7 bases at J, with 7 bases between. The CDR3 loop spans 12 amino acids. Germline values: CDR1 LGHNA, CDR2 YSLEER. CDR3 protein: CASSHFWNEQFF. The CDR3 coding sequence is TGCGCCAGCAGCCACTTTTGGAATGAGCAGTTCTTC.

This sequence joins TRBV10-3 and TRBJ2-7, with D possibly TRBD2 on 6 matching bases. The V and J ends lost 10 bases and 0 bases respectively, with 16 bases between them. The CDR3 extends over 14 amino acids. The V gene's germline CDR1 is ENHRY and CDR2 SYGVKD. Here the CDR3 DNA reads TGTGCCACCAAAGCGGCGGGGAGCTCCTACGAGCAGTACTTC. Residues: CATKAAGSSYEQYF.

This clonotype was recorded at least ten times. This rearrangement joins TRBV20-1 to TRBJ2-3; unclear D gene. The CDR3 runs 12 residues. Trimming took 4 bases from V and 3 from J, leaving 8 bases between them. Germline assignment: CDR1 DFQATT and CDR2 SNEGSKA (reference sequence). CDR3 residues: CSAIVTTDTQYF. The DNA of the CDR3 is TGCAGTGCTATCGTCACTACAGATACGCAGTATTTT.

The chain uses TRBV20-1 and TRBJ2-2; 8 bases align to TRBD1. Germline loops: CDR1 DFQATT, CDR2 SNEGSKA (reference sequence). The J segment lost 6 bases and the V segment lost 7 bases, leaving 4 bases of the junction unmatched. This CDR3 comprises 12 residues. The CDR3 coding sequence is TGCAGTGTTATGGACAGGGCCGGGGAGCTGTTTTTT. It yields the protein CSVMDRAGELFF.

The chain has TRBV3-1 and TRBJ1-2; D uncertain. Trimming took 4 bases from V and 4 from J, leaving 10 bases between them. Germline V lookup: CDR1 LGHDT, CDR2 YNNKEL (reference sequence). This CDR3 has 13 amino acids. CDR3 DNA sequence: TGTGCCAGCAGCCTGCGTAGGCCCTATGGCTACACCTTC. Amino acid sequence: CASSLRRPYGYTF.

This chain uses TRBV27 with TRBJ2-7; D is unresolved. Germline V gives CDR1 MNHEY, CDR2 SMNVEV (reference sequence). Trimming stripped 3 bases from V and 5 bases from J, with 14 bases between. The CDR3 length is 14 residues. The CDR3 DNA is TGTGCCAGCAGTTTGGTCCGGAGTTCGAACGAGCAGTACTTC. Encoded protein: CASSLVRSSNEQYF.

This clonotype was seen many times. The CDR3 spells CASSFEQGTTDTQYF. For the CDR3, the DNA is TGTGCCAGCAGTTTTGAACAGGGGACCACAGATACGCAGTATTTT. The chain joins TRBV12-3 or TRBV12-4 to TRBJ2-3; the match to TRBD1 covers 7 bases. The CDR3 covers 15 residues. Unmatched junction bases numbered 5, after V lost 3 bases and J lost 2 bases.

The gene calls are TRBV19 and TRBJ2-7, with 8 nucleotides matching TRBD2. The CDR3 length is 14 residues. The trim removed 5 bases at V and 6 bases at J, leaving 9 bases unmatched. Germline values: CDR1 LNHDA, CDR2 SQIVND (reference sequence). DNA for the CDR3: TGTGCCAGTAGTTTGCGCCGGGAGGGCGGCGAGCAGTACTTC. Its protein product is CASSLRREGGEQYF.

The rearrangement uses TRBV7-2 and TRBJ2-7, with D possibly matching TRBD2 (5 bases). The V end lost 5 bases, the J end lost 2 bases, and 16 bases lay between the germline ends. Germline CDR1 is SGHTA and CDR2 is FQGNSA. CDR3 length equals 15 residues. CDR3 loop: CASSTRLSDPYEQYF. In DNA, the CDR3 is TGTGCCAGCAGCACCCGACTATCCGATCCCTACGAGCAGTACTTC. Full variable domain (rest looked up from reference TRBV7-2 and TRBJ2-7): GAGVSQSPSNKVTEKGKDVELRCDPISGHTALYWYRQSLGQGLEFLIYFQGNSAPDKSGLPSDRFSAERTGGSVSTLTIQRTQQEDSAVYLCASSTRLSDPYEQYFGPGTRLTVT.

A note on this clonotype: Its ends do not fully match the called genes, so a read error is possible. The V gene is TRBV12-3 or TRBV12-4, the J gene TRBJ2-1; D remains ambiguous. This CDR3 region has 13 residues. The CDR3 reads CASRLVFSNEQFF. Here the CDR3 DNA reads TGTGCCAGCAGATTAGTCTTCTCCAATGAGCAGTTCTTC.

This clonotype was observed a few times. The V call is TRBV5-1, the J call TRBJ2-1, with D unclear. Germline V CDR1 and CDR2: SGHRS, YFSETQ. CDR3 length: 15 amino acids. The germline V and J ends were trimmed by 0 bases and 6 bases, with 13 bases remaining between them. CDR3 DNA: TGCGCCAGCAGCTTGGGTGCATTAATCGGCAATGAGCAGTTCTTC. Protein: CASSLGALIGNEQFF.

This clonotype showed up just a few times. The chain combines TRBV7-6 with TRBJ2-3, with TRBD2 matching over 9 bases. The ends lost 3 bases at V and 0 bases at J; junction bases unmatched: 10. Germline CDR1 SGHVS, CDR2 FNYEAQ. This CDR3 comprises 18 residues. The DNA for the CDR3 is TGTGCCAGCAGCTTGGGCCTGTTAACTAGCGGGAGCACAGATACGCAGTATTTT. Amino acid sequence: CASSLGLLTSGSTDTQYF.

This clonotype was detected a few times. The genes are TRBV20-1 and TRBJ2-3; 7 bases line up with TRBD2. The CDR3 is made up of 15 amino acids. J lost 1 base, V lost 5 bases, and 9 bases had no gene match. The germline CDR1 and CDR2 sequences are DFQATT and SNEGSKA (reference sequence). CDR3 DNA: TGCAGTGCTCACTCACTAGCGCCTCGCACAGATACGCAGTATTTT. Residues: CSAHSLAPRTDTQYF.

The chain has TRBV10-3 and TRBJ2-7, with 11 positions matching TRBD1. Germline V gene sequence: CDR1 ENHRY, CDR2 SYGVKD. This CDR3 contains 16 residues. The J segment lost 2 bases and the V segment lost 2 bases, leaving 5 bases of the junction unmatched. The CDR3 is CAISEGPGQGAYEQYF. In nucleotides, the CDR3 is TGTGCCATCAGTGAGGGACCGGGACAGGGGGCCTACGAGCAGTACTTC.

This clonotype was seen ten or more times. This rearrangement joins TRBV12-3 or TRBV12-4 to TRBJ2-7, with 7 bases fitting TRBD1. This CDR3 is built from 16 residues. V gave up 1 base and J gave up 0 bases; unmatched junction bases: 6. CDR3 protein: CASSLGTRGSSYEQYF. DNA for the CDR3: TGTGCCAGCAGTTTAGGAACCAGGGGGAGCTCCTACGAGCAGTACTTC.

This clonotype was observed many times. The chain combines TRBV5-1 with TRBJ1-1, with D hard to call. CDR1 and CDR2 (germline): SGHRS, YFSETQ. The CDR3 runs 15 residues. Trimming took 6 bases from V and 4 from J, leaving 19 bases between them. The CDR3: CASNWGEGWGTEAFF. The DNA for the CDR3 is TGCGCCAGCAACTGGGGTGAGGGCTGGGGCACTGAAGCTTTCTTT.

V gene TRBV20-1 combines with J gene TRBJ2-2, with 12 positions matching TRBD2. The V gene end was trimmed by 6 bases and the J gene end by 9 bases; junction bases not matched to a gene: 8. Germline V gives CDR1 DFQATT, CDR2 SNEGSKA (reference sequence). The CDR3 has 14 amino acids. Here the CDR3 reads CSAYLAGGPRELFF. Written as DNA, the CDR3 is TGCAGTGCGTACCTAGCGGGAGGGCCGCGGGAGCTGTTTTTT.

The chain joins TRBV20-1 to TRBJ1-6; no clear D. Germline CDR1 and CDR2: DFQATT and SNEGSKA (reference sequence). CDR3 length: 12 amino acids. Trimming took off 0 bases at V and 7 bases at J, with 4 bases between the two ends. The CDR3: CSARDINSPLHF. CDR3 sequence (DNA): TGCAGTGCTAGAGATATAAATTCACCCCTCCACTTT.

The rearrangement links TRBV23-1 to TRBJ2-3; 9 positions agree with TRBD2. TRBV23-1 qualifies as an ORF whose function is uncertain. There are 19 residues in the CDR3. V lost 8 bases to trimming and J lost 0 bases; unmatched junction nucleotides: 18. CDR3 sequence reads: CASEINSGGPDLSTDTQYF. CDR3 bases: TGCGCCAGCGAGATAAACAGCGGGGGGCCGGATCTTAGCACAGATACGCAGTATTTT.